The present TCR beta chain was sequenced within a study of T cells in Graves' hyperthyroidism and ophthalmopathy. General observations from the study: The majority of expanded thyroid clonotypes above 0.001 also appeared in blood.

CDR1 is SGHVS and CDR2 is FQNEAQ in the germline V gene. The CDR3 has 13 amino acids. In regard to this clonotype: As yet, its antigen is unknown. This may arise from a read error, as a much more abundant clone is one base away.

The investigators amplified TCR beta CDR3 regions from RNA transcripts. Initially, a first-round RT-PCR of the TCR CDR3 employed the HTBI primer set. In TCRdb, the multiplex PCR reads were re-called with MiXCR into one record per CDR3 protein. The sample carries some 690,000 distinct CDR3 sequences, 17% recorded once. Hyperthyroidism, newly diagnosed and lasting under 2 months, affected patients aged 18 to 65. Uncontrolled infection, other autoimmune disease, pregnancy or lactation disqualified patients from enrolment. This chain joins TRBV7-8 and TRBJ2-2; possible D gene TRBD2, 5 bases. This TCR was recovered from a man aged 50-60 years with Graves' hyperthyroidism. What was sequenced was blood. CDR3 sequence: CASRAGNTGELSF. The CDR3 bases are TGTGCCAGCAGAGCCGGGAACACCGGGGAGCTGTCTTTT.